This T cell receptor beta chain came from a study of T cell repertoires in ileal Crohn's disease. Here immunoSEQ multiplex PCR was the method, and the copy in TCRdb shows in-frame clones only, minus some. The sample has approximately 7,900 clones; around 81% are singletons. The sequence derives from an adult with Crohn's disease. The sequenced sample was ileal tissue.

CDR3 sequence: CASSLRLAGSSDTQYF. The DNA of the CDR3 is TGTGCCAGCAGCTTAAGGCTAGCGGGAAGTTCAGATACGCAGTATTTT. The chain links TRBV5-4 to TRBJ2-3; TRBD2 matches at 9 bases. The J segment lost 4 bases and the V segment lost 2 bases, leaving 8 bases of the junction unmatched. The CDR3 runs to 16 residues. Per germline, CDR1 SGHNT and CDR2 YYREEE (reference sequence).